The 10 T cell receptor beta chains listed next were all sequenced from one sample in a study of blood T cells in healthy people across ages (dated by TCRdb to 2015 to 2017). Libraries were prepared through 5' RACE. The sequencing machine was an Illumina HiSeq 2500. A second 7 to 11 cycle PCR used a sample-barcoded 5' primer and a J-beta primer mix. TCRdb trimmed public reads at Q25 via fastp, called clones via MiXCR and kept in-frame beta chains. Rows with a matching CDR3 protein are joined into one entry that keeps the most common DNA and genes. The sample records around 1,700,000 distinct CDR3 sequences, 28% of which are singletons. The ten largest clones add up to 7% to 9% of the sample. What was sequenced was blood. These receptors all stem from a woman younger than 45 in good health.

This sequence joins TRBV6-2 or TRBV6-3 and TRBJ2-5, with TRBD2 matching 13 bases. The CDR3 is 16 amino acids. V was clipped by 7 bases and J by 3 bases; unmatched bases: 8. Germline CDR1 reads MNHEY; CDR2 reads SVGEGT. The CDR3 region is CASTILGLAGEETQYF. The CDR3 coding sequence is TGTGCCAGCACTATCCTCGGACTAGCGGGGGAAGAGACCCAGTACTTC.

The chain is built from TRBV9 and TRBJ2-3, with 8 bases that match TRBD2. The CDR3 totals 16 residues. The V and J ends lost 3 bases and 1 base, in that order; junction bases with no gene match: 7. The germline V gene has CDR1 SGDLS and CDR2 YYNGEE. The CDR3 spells CASSEPGLVGTDTQYF. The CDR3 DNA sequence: TGTGCCAGCAGCGAACCGGGACTAGTCGGCACAGATACGCAGTATTTT.

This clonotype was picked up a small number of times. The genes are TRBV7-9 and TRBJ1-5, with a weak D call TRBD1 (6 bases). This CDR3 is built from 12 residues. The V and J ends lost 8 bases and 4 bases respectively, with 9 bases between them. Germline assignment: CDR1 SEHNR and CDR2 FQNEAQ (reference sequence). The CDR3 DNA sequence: TGTGCCAGCCAGGGGATAAATCAGCCCCAGCATTTT. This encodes CASQGINQPQHF.

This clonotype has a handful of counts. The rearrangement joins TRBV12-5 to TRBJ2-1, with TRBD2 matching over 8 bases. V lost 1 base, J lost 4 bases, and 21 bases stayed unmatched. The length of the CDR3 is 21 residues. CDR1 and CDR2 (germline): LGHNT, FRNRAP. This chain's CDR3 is CASGLAQVRVQSGGPYNEQFF. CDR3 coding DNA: TGTGCTAGTGGTTTGGCTCAGGTGCGGGTACAATCGGGAGGGCCTTACAATGAGCAGTTCTTC.

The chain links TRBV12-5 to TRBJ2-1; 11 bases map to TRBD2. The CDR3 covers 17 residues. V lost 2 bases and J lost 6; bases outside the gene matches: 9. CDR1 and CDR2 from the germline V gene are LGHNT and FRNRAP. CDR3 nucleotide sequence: TGTGCTAGTGGTTTGCGATTGCTAGCGGGAGGCCCCAATGAGCAGTTCTTC. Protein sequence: CASGLRLLAGGPNEQFF.

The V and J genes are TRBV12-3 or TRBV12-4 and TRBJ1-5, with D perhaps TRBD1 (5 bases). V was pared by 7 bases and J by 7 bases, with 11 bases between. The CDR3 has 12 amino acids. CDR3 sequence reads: CASTPGGQPQHF. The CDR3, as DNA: TGTGCCAGCACCCCGGGGGGACAGCCCCAGCATTTT.

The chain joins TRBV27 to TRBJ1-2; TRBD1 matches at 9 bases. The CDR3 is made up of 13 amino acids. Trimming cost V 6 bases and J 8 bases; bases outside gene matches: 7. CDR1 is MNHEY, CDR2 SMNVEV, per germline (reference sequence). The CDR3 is CASRSQGARGYTF. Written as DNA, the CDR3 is TGTGCCAGCAGATCACAGGGGGCGAGGGGCTACACCTTC.

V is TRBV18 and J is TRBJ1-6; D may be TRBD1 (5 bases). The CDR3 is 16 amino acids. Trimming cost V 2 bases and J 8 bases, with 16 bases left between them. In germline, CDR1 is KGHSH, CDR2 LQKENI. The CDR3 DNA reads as TGTGCCAGCTCACCAGATGCCGGGACGGTTTATTCACCCCTCCACTTT. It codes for CASSPDAGTVYSPLHF. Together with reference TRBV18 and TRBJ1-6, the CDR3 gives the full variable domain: NAGVMQNPRHLVRRRGQEARLRCSPMKGHSHVYWYRQLPEEGLKFMVYLQKENIIDESGMPKERFSAEFPKEGPSILRIQQVVRGDSAAYFCASSPDAGTVYSPLHFGNGTRLTVT.

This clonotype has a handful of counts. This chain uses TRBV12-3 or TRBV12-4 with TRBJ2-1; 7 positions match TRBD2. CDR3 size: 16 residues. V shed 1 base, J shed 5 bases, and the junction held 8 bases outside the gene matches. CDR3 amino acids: CASSLGASGWDNEQFF. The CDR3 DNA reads TGTGCCAGCAGTTTAGGAGCTAGCGGCTGGGACAATGAGCAGTTCTTC.

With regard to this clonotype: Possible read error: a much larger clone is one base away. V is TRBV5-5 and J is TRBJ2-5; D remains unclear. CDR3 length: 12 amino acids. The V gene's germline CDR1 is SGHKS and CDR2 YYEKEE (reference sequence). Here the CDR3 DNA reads TGTGCCAGCGGCTTTTGGTCCGAGACCCAGTACTTC. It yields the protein CASGFWSETQYF. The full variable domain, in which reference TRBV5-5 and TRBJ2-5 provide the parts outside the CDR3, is DAGVTQSPTHLIKTRGQQVTLRCSPISGHKSVSWYQQVLGQGPQFIFQYYEKEERGRGNFPDRFSARQFPNYSSELNVNALLLGDSALYLCASGFWSETQYFGPGTRLLVL.